Shown below are 8 T cell receptor beta chains from a single sample sequenced in a study of blood T cell repertoires in COVID-19. Libraries were prepared by immunoSEQ multiplex PCR; TCRdb keeps only in-frame clonotypes and omits some of them. The table has hundreds of thousands of clones, approximately 86% seen once. The specimen sequenced was peripheral blood. The receptors come from a human donor in a cohort sampled during active COVID-19.

This clone has just one count. The chain carries TRBV19 and TRBJ2-7, with TRBD1 matching over 7 bases. V shed 6 bases, J shed 5 bases, and the junction held 10 bases outside the gene matches. The CDR3 covers 14 residues. In germline, CDR1 is LNHDA, CDR2 SQIVND (reference sequence). The CDR3 DNA follows: TGTGCCAGTAGATCCAGGGGACAGTTCGACGAGCAGTACTTC. The encoded protein is CASRSRGQFDEQYF.

The rearrangement uses TRBV5-1 and TRBJ1-6; the D gene is possibly TRBD1 (5 bases). The length of the CDR3 is 14 residues. The germline CDR1 and CDR2 sequences are SGHRS and YFSETQ. V was trimmed by 2 bases and J by 9 bases, leaving 12 bases between them. CDR3 DNA sequence: TGCGCCAGCAGCTTCCGTTCCGGGGGTTCACCCCTCCACTTT. It yields the protein CASSFRSGGSPLHF.

CDR3: CAISEGQGGRGYTF. CDR3 bases: TGTGCCATCAGTGAAGGACAGGGTGGAAGGGGCTACACCTTC. This rearrangement joins TRBV10-3 to TRBJ1-2, with 8 nucleotides matching TRBD1. Trimming cost V 3 bases and J 8 bases; bases outside gene matches: 8. The V gene's germline CDR1 is ENHRY and CDR2 SYGVKD. The CDR3 has 14 amino acids.

A single count supports this clone. The chain employs TRBV5-5 and TRBJ2-7; 7 bases line up with TRBD1. Germline V gene sequence: CDR1 SGHKS, CDR2 YYEKEE (reference sequence). Trimming at V came to 5 bases and at J to 0 bases, leaving 8 bases not matched to a gene. The CDR3 consists of 15 residues. In DNA, the CDR3 is TGTGCCAGCAGGGAAGGGACAGCCCGCTCCTACGAGCAGTACTTC. Translation: CASREGTARSYEQYF.

V and J are TRBV5-1 and TRBJ1-1; 7 bases line up with TRBD1. CDR1 and CDR2 from the germline V gene are SGHRS and YFSETQ. CDR3 length equals 15 residues. V lost 2 bases and J lost 1; bases outside the gene matches: 5. The CDR3 region is CASSFFGQANTEAFF. The CDR3 DNA reads TGCGCCAGCAGCTTCTTCGGACAGGCGAACACTGAAGCTTTCTTT.

This clone was seen ten or more times. The V call is TRBV30, the J call TRBJ1-3; D is ambiguous. V was trimmed by 1 base and J by 0 bases, leaving 10 bases between them. Germline values: CDR1 GTSNPN, CDR2 SVGIG (reference sequence). The CDR3 has 15 amino acids. The CDR3 DNA follows: TGTGCCTGGAGTGGGCGGCGGAGCTCTGGAAACACCATATATTTT. Translating gives CAWSGRRSSGNTIYF.

This clone was detected only a few times. V usage is TRBV2 and J usage is TRBJ2-7; 10 bases align to TRBD1. The CDR3 length is 14 residues. V shed 7 bases and J 6 bases; nucleotides not matched to a gene: 9. Germline CDR1 reads SNHLY; CDR2 reads FYNNEI. CDR3 in DNA: TGTGCCAGCAACTCGGGGACAGGGGTCGGCGAGCAGTACTTC. Translating it yields CASNSGTGVGEQYF.

The chain couples TRBV9 to TRBJ2-1; D uncertain. This CDR3 region has 15 residues. V was shortened by 3 bases and J by 4 bases, with 14 bases between the two germline ends. The germline gives CDR1 SGDLS, CDR2 YYNGEE. Here the CDR3 reads CASSAAPLEYNEQFF. DNA of the CDR3: TGTGCCAGCAGCGCTGCCCCCCTAGAGTACAATGAGCAGTTCTTC.